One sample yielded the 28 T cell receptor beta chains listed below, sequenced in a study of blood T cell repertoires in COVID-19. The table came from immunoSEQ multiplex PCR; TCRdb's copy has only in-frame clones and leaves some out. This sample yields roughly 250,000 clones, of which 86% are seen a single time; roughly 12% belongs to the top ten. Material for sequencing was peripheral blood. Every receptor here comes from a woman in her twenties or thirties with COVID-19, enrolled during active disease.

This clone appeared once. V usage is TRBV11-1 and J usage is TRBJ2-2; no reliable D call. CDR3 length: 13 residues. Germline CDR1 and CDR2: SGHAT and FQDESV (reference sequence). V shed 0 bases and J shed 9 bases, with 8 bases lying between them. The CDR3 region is CASSLASSRELFF. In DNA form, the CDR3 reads TGTGCCAGCAGCTTAGCGAGCTCCAGGGAGCTGTTTTTT.

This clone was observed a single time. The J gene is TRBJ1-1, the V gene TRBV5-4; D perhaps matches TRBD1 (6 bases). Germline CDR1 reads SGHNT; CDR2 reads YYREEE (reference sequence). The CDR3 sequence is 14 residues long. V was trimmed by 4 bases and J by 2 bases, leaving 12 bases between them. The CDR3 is CASSVQGLNTEAFF. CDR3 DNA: TGTGCCAGCAGCGTCCAGGGGCTTAACACTGAAGCTTTCTTT.

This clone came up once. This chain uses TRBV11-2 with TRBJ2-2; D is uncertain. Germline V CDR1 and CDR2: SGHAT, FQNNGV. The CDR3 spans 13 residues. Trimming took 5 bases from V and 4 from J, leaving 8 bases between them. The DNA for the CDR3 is TGTGCCAGCAGCCCCTCAGGCACCGGGGAGCTGTTTTTT. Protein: CASSPSGTGELFF.

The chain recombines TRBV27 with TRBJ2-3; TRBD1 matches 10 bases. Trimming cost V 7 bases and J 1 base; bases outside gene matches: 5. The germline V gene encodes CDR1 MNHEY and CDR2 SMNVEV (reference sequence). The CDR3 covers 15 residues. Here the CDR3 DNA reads TGTGCCAGCACCTATGGGACAGGGGGCACAGATACGCAGTATTTT. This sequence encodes CASTYGTGGTDTQYF.

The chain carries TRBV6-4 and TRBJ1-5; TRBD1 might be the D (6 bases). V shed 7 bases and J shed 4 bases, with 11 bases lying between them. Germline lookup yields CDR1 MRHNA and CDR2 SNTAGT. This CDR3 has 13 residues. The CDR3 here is CASTDRLNQPQHF. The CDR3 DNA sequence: TGTGCCAGCACGGACAGACTAAATCAGCCCCAGCATTTT.

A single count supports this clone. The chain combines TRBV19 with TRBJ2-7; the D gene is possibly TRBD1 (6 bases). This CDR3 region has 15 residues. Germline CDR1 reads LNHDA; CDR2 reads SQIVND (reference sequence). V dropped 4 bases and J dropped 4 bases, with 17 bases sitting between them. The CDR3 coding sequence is TGTGCCAGTAGTAGGGGACACTCACCCCAATACGAGCAGTACTTC. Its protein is CASSRGHSPQYEQYF.

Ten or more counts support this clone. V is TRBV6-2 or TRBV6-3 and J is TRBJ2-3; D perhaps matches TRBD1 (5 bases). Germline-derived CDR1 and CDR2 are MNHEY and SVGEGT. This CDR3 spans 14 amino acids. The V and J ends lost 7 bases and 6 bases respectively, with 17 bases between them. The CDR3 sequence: CASTPQGASDTQYF. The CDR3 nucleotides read TGTGCCAGCACCCCGCAAGGGGCATCTGATACGCAGTATTTT.

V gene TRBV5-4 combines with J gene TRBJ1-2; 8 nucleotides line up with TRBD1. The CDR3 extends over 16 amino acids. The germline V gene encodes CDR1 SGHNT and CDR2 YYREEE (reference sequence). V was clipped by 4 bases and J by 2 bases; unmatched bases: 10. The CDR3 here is CASSPGQGRLNYGYTF. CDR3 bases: TGTGCCAGCAGCCCTGGACAGGGTCGCCTCAACTATGGCTACACCTTC.

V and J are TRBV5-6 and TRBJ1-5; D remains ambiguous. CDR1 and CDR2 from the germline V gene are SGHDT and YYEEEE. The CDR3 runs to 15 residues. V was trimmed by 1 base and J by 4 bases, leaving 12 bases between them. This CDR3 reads CASSLYGPGNQPQHF. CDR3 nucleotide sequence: TGTGCCAGCAGCTTGTATGGGCCTGGGAATCAGCCCCAGCATTTT. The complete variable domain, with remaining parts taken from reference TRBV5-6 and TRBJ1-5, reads DAGVTQSPTHLIKTRGQQVTLRCSPKSGHDTVSWYQQALGQGPQFIFQYYEEEERQRGNFPDRFSGHQFPNYSSELNVNALLLGDSALYLCASSLYGPGNQPQHFGDGTRLSIL.

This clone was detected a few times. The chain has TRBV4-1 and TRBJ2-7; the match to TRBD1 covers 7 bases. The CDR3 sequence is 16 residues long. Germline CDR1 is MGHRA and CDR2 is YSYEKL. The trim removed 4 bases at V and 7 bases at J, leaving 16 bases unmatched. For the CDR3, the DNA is TGCGCCAGCAGCCGCTCACCGGGGACAGCCACGGGGGAGCAGTACTTC. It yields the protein CASSRSPGTATGEQYF.

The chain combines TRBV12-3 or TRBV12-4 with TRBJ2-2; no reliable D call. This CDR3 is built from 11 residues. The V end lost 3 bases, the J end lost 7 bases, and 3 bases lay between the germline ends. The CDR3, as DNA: TGTGCCAGCAGTTTCGTCGGGGAGCTGTTTTTT. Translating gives CASSFVGELFF.

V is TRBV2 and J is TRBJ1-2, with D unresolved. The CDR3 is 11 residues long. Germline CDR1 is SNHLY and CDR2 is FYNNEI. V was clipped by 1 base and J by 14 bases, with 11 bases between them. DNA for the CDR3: TGTGCCAGCAGTGAAGGTGTAGAGAGGACCTTC. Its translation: CASSEGVERTF.

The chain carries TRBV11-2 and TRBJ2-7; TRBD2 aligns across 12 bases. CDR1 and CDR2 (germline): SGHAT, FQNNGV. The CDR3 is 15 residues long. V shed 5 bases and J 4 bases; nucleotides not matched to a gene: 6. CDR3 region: CASSQRTSGVYEQYF. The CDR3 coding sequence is TGTGCCAGCAGCCAACGGACTAGCGGGGTATACGAGCAGTACTTC.

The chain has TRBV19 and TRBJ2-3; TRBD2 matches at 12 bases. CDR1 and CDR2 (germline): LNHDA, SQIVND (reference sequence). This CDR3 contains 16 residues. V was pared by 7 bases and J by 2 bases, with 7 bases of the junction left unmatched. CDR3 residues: CASNQLAGGSTDTQYF. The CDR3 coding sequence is TGTGCCAGTAACCAACTAGCGGGGGGTTCCACAGATACGCAGTATTTT.

This CDR3 is CAISGTGQWNEQFF. The DNA of the CDR3 is TGTGCCATCAGTGGGACAGGGCAATGGAATGAGCAGTTCTTC. The chain combines TRBV10-3 with TRBJ2-1; TRBD1 matches at 8 bases. Germline V gene data show CDR1 as ENHRY and CDR2 as SYGVKD. This CDR3 has 14 amino acids. V shed 4 bases and J 7 bases; nucleotides not matched to a gene: 6.

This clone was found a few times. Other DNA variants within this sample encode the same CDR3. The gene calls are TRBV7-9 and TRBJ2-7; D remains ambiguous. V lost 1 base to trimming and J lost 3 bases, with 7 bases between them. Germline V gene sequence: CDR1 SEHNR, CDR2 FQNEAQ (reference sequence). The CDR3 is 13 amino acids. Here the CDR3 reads CASSLGANYEQYF. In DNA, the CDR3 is TGTGCCAGCAGCTTAGGGGCTAACTACGAGCAGTACTTC.

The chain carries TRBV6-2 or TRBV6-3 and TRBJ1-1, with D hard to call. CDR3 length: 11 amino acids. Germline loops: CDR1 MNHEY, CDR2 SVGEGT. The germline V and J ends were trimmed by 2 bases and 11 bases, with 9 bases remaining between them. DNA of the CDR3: TGTGCCAGCAGTTACCGATTGGAGGCTTTCTTT. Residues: CASSYRLEAFF.

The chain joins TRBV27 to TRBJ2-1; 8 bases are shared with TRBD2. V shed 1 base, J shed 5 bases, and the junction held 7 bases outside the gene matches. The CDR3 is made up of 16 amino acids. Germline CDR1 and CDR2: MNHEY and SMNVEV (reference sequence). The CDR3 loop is CASSLWGGGSNNEQFF. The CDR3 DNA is TGTGCCAGCAGTTTATGGGGCGGGGGGTCGAACAATGAGCAGTTCTTC.

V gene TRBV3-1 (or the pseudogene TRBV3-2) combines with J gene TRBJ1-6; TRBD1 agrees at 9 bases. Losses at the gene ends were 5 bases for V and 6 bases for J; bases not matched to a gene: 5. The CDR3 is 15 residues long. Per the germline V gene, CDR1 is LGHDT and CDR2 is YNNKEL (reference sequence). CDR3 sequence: CASSGQGTVNSPLHF. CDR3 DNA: TGTGCCAGCAGCGGACAGGGGACAGTTAATTCACCCCTCCACTTT.

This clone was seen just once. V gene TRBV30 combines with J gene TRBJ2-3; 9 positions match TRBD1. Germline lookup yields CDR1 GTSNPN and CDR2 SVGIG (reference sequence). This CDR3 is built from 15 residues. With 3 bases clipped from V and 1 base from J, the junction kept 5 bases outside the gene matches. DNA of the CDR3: TGTGCCTGGAGCCCGGACAGGGGACGCACAGATACGCAGTATTTT. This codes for CAWSPDRGRTDTQYF.

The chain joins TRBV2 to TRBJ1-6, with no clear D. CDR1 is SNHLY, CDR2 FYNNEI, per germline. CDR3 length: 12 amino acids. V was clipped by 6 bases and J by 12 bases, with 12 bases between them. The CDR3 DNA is TGTGCCAGCAGGCTGAGGAGTGGACCCCTCCACTTT. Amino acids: CASRLRSGPLHF.

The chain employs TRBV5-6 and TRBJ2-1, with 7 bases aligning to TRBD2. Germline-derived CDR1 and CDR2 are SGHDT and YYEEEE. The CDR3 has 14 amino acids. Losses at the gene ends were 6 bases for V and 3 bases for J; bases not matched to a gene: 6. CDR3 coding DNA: TGTGCCAGCATGAAGACTAGCAGCTACAATGAGCAGTTCTTC. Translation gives CASMKTSSYNEQFF.

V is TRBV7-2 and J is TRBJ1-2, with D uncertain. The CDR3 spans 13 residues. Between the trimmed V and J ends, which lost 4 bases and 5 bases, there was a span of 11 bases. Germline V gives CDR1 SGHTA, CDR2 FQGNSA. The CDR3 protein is CASSSTGKYGYTF. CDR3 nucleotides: TGTGCCAGCAGCTCTACGGGGAAATATGGCTACACCTTC.

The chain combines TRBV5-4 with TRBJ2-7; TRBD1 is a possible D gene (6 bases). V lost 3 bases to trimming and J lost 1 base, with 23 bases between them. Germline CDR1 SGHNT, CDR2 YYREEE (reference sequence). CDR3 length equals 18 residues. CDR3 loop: CASSSTPLTSTGSYEQYF. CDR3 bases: TGTGCCAGCAGCTCAACACCCCTTACCTCGACAGGATCCTACGAGCAGTACTTC. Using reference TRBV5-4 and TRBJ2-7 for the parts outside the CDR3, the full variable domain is ETGVTQSPTHLIKTRGQQVTLRCSSQSGHNTVSWYQQALGQGPQFIFQYYREEENGRGNFPPRFSGLQFPNYSSELNVNALELDDSALYLCASSSTPLTSTGSYEQYFGPGTRLTVT.

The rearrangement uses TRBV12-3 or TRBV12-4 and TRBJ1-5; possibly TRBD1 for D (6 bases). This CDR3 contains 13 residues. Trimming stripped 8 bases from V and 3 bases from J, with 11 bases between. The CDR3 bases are TGTGCCAGCGCCGGACAGCTCAATCAGCCCCAGCATTTT. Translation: CASAGQLNQPQHF.

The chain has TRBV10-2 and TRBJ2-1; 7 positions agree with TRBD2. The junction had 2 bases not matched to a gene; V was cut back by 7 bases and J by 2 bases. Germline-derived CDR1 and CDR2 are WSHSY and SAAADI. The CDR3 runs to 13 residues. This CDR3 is CASTRGAYNEQFF. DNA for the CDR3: TGCGCCAGCACCCGGGGGGCCTACAATGAGCAGTTCTTC.

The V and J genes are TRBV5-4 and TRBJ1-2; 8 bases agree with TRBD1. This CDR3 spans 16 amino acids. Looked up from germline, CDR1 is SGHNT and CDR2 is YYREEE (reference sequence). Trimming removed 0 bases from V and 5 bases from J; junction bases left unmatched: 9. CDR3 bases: TGTGCCAGCAGCTTGGAAGGGGGGACAGGAGTATATGGCTACACCTTC. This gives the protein CASSLEGGTGVYGYTF.

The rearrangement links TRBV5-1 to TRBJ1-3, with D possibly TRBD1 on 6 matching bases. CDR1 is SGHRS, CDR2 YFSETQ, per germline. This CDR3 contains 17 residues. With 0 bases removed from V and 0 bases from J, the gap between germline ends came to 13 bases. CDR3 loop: CASSLAQGTSSGNTIYF. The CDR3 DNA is TGCGCCAGCAGCTTGGCCCAGGGGACAAGCTCTGGAAACACCATATATTTT.